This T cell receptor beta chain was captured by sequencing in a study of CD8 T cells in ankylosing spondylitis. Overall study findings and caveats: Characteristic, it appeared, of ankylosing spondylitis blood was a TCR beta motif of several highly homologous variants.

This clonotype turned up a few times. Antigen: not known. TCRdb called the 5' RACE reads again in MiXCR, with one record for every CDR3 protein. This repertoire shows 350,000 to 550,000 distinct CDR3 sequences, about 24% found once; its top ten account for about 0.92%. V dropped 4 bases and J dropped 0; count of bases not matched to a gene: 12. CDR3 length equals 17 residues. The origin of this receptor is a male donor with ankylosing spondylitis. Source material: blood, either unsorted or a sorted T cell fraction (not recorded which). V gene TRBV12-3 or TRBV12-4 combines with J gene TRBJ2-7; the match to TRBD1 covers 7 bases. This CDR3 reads CASSSPPDRVASYEQYF. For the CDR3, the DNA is TGTGCCAGCAGTTCACCCCCCGACAGGGTAGCCTCCTACGAGCAGTACTTC.